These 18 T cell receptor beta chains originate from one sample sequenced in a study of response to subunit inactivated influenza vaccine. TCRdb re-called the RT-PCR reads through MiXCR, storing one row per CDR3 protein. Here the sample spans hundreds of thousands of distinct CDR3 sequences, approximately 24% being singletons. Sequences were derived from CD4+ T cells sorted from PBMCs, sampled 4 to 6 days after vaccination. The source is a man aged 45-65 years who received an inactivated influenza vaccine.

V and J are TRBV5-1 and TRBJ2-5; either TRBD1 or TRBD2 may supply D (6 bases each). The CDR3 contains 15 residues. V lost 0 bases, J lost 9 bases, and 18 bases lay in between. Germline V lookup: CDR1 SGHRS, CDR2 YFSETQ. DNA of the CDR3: TGCGCCAGCAGCTTGGCCACAGGGAGGAATAGGGCCCAGTACTTC. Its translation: CASSLATGRNRAQYF.

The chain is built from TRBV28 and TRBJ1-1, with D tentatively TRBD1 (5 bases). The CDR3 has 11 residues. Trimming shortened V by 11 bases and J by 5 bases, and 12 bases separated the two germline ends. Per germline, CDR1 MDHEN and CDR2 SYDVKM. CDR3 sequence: CASTDLTEAFF. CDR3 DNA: TGTGCCTCGACAGACCTTACTGAAGCTTTCTTT. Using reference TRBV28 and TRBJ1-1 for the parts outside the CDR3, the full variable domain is DVKVTQSSRYLVKRTGEKVFLECVQDMDHENMFWYRQDPGLGLRLIYFSYDVKMKEKGDIPEGYSVSREKKERFSLILESASTNQTSMYLCASTDLTEAFFGQGTRLTVV.

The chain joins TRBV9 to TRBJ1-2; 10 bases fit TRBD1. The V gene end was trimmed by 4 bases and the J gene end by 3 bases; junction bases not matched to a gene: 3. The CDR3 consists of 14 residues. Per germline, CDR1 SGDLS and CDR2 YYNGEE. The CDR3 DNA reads TGTGCCAGCAGCCTGGGACAGGGGTACTATGGCTACACCTTC. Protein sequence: CASSLGQGYYGYTF.

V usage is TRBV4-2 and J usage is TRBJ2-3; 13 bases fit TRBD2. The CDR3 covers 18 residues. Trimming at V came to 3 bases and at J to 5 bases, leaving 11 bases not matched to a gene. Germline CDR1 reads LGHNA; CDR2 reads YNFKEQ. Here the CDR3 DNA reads TGTGCCAGCAGCCACCACCCAACTAGCGGGGGGGCGGAAGATACGCAGTATTTT. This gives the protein CASSHHPTSGGAEDTQYF.

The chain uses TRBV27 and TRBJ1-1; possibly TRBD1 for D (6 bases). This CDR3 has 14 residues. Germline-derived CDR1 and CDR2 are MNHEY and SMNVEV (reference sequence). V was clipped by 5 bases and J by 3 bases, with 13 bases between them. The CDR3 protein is CASSNRDTHTEAFF. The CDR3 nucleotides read TGTGCCAGCAGTAACCGGGACACACACACTGAAGCTTTCTTT.

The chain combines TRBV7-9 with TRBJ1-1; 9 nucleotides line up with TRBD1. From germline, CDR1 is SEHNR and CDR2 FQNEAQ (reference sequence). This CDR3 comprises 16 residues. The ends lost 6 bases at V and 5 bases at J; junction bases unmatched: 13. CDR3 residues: CASSLTGGRGWTEAFF. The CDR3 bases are TGTGCCAGCAGTCTTACAGGGGGCCGGGGGTGGACTGAAGCTTTCTTT.

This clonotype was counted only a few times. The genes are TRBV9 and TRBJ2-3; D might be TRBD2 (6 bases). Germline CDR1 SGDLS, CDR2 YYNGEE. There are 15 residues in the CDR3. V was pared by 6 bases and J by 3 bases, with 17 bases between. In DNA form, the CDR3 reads TGTGCCAGCACCACTGCGAGGGCGGGAACAGATACGCAGTATTTT. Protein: CASTTARAGTDTQYF.

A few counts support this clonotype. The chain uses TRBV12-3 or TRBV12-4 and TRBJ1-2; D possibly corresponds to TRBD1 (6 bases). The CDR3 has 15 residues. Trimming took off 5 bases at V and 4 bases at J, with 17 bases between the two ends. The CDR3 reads CASSPHGTGIYGYTF. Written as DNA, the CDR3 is TGTGCCAGCAGTCCCCACGGCACAGGGATCTATGGCTACACCTTC.

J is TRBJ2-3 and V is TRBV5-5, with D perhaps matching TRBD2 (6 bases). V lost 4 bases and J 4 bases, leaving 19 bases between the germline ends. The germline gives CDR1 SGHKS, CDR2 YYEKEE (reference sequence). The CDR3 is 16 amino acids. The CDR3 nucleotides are TGTGCCAGCAGCGACCTGTTGGGGGGACTCGCAGATACGCAGTATTTT. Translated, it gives CASSDLLGGLADTQYF.

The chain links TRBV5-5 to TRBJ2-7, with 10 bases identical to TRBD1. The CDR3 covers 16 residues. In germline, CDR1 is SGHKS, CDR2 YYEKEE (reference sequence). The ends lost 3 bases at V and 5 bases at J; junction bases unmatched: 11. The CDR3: CASSWVPGQGTNEQYF. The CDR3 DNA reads TGTGCCAGCAGCTGGGTGCCGGGACAGGGGACAAACGAGCAGTACTTC.

The CDR3 nucleotides are TGTGCCAGCAGCAAAGGGACGTTGAGCAATCAGCCCCAGCATTTT. This translates into CASSKGTLSNQPQHF. The chain combines TRBV5-5 with TRBJ1-5, with TRBD1 as a possible D gene (5 bases). Per germline, CDR1 SGHKS and CDR2 YYEKEE (reference sequence). This CDR3 comprises 15 residues. V shed 4 bases and J shed 1 base, with 12 bases lying between them.

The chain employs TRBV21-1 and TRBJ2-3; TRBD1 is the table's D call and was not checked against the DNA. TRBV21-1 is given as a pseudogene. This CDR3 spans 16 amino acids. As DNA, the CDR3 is TGTGCCAGCAGCACCCAGATGGGGGATGACACAGATACGCAGTATTTT. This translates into CASSTQMGDDTDTQYF.

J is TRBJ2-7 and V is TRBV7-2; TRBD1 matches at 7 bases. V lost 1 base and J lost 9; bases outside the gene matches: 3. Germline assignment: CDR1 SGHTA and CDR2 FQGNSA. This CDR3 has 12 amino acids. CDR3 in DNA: TGTGCCAGCAGCTTAGTACAGGGGTTGCAGTACTTC. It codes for CASSLVQGLQYF. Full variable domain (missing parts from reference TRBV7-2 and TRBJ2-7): GAGVSQSPSNKVTEKGKDVELRCDPISGHTALYWYRQSLGQGLEFLIYFQGNSAPDKSGLPSDRFSAERTGGSVSTLTIQRTQQEDSAVYLCASSLVQGLQYFGPGTRLTVT.

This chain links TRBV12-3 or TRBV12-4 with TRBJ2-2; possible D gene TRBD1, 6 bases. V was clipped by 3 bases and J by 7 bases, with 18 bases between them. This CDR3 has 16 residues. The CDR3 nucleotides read TGTGCCAGCAGTTTGGCCGTGGGGGCCGCAAGCGGGGAGCTGTTTTTT. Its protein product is CASSLAVGAASGELFF.

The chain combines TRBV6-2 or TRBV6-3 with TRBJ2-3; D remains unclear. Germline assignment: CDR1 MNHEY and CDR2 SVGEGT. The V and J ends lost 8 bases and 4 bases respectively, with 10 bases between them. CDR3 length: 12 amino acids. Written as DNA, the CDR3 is TGTGCCAGCTGCTTAGCCCCAGATACGCAGTATTTT. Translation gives CASCLAPDTQYF.

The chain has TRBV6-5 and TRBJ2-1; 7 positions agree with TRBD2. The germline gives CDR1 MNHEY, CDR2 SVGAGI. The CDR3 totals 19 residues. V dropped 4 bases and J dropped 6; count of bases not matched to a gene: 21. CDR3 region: CASSWRRRTLAGVSNEQFF. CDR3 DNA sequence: TGTGCCAGCAGTTGGCGGAGGCGAACCCTCGCGGGAGTGAGCAATGAGCAGTTCTTC.

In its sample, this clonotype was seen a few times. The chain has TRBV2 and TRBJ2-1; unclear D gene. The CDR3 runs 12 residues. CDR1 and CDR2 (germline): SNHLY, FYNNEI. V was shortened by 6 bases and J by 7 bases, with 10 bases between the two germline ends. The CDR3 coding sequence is TGTGCCAGCAGCTTCACAAGAAATGAGCAGTTCTTC. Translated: CASSFTRNEQFF. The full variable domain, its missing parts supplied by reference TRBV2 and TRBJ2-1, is EPEVTQTPSHQVTQMGQEVILRCVPISNHLYFYWYRQILGQKVEFLVSFYNNEISEKSEIFDDQFSVERPDGSNFTLKIRSTKLEDSAMYFCASSFTRNEQFFGPGTRLTVL.

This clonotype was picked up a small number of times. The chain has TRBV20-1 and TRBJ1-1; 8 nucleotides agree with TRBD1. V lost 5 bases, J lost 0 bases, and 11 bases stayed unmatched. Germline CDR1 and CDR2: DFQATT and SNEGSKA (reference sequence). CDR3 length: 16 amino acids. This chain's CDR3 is CSAGQGGWGMNTEAFF. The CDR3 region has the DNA TGCAGTGCTGGACAGGGCGGGTGGGGCATGAACACTGAAGCTTTCTTT.